This T cell receptor (beta chain) emerged from a study of blood T cell repertoires in COVID-19. Study summary: The samples span acute and convalescent COVID-19 from the United States, Italy and Spain. In each case, the material was cDNA or gDNA derived from T cells, B-cell-depleted T cells, or PBMCs.

Per the original data handling: Counts of nucleated cells, estimated from reference gene primer amplification, were obtained. The assay was immunoSEQ multiplex PCR, and TCRdb's table has in-frame clones only and misses some. The V and J calls and clone size are taken from that table; D and trimming were inferred from the DNA. The table records some 140,000 clones, about 86% of them present only once. CDR3 length: 13 amino acids. From germline, CDR1 is SQVTM and CDR2 ANQGSEA. Trimming took 7 bases from V and 3 from J; bases not matched to a gene: 6. The sequence derives from a woman of 80 years or more with acute or convalescent COVID-19. V and J are TRBV29-1 and TRBJ2-5, with 9 bases lining up with TRBD1. Source material: peripheral blood. In nucleotides, the CDR3 is TGCAGCGCCCGGGACAGGGTGGAAGAGACCCAGTACTTC. Its translation: CSARDRVEETQYF.